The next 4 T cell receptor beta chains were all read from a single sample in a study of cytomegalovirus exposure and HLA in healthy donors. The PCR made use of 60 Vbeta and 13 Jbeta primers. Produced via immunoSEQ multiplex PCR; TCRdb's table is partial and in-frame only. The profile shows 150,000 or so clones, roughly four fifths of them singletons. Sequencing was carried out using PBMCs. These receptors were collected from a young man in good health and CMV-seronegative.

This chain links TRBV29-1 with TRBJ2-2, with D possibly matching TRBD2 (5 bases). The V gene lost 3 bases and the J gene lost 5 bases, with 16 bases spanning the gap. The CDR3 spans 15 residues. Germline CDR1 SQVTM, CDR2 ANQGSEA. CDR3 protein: CSVETGSSVTGELFF. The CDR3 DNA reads TGCAGCGTTGAGACGGGGTCGTCCGTTACCGGGGAGCTGTTTTTT.

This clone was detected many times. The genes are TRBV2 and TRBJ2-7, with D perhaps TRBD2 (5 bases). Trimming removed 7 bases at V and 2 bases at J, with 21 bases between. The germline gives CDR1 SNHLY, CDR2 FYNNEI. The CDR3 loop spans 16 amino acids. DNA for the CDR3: TGTGCCAGCAATGCCCCTCGGGCCGGGAACCCCTACGAGCAGTACTTC. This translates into CASNAPRAGNPYEQYF.

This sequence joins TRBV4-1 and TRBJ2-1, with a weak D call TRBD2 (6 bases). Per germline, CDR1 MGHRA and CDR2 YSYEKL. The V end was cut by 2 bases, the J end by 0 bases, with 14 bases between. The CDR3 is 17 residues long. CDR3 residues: CASSQNQRALSYNEQFF. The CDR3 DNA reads TGCGCCAGCAGCCAAAATCAGCGGGCACTCTCCTACAATGAGCAGTTCTTC.

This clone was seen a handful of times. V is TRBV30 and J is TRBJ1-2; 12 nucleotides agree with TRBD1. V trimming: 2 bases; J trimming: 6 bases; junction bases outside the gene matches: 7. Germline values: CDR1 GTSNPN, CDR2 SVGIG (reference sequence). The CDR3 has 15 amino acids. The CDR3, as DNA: TGTGCCTGGAGTCTCGGGACAGGGGGCGGAGATGGCTACACCTTC. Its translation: CAWSLGTGGGDGYTF.